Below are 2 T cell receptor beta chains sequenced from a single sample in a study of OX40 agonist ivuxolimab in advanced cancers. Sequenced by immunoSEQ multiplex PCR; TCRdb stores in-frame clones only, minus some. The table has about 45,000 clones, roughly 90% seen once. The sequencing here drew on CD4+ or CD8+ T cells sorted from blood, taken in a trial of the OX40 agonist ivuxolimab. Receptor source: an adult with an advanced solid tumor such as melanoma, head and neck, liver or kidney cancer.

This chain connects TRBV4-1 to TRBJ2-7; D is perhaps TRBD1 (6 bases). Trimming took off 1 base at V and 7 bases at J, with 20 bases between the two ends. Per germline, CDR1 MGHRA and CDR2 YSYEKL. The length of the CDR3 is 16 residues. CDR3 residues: CASSQAVDRRSVEQYF. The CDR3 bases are TGCGCCAGCAGCCAAGCGGTAGACAGGCGCTCCGTTGAGCAGTACTTC.

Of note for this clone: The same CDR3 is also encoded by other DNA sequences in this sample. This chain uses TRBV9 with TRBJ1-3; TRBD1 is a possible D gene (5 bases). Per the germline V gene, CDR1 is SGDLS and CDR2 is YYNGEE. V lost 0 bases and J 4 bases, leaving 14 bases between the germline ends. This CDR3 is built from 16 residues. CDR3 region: CASSVEGSFGGNTIYF. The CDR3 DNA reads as TGTGCCAGCAGCGTAGAGGGGAGTTTCGGAGGAAACACCATATATTTT. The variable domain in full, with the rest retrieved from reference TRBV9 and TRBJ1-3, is DSGVTQTPKHLITATGQRVTLRCSPRSGDLSVYWYQQSLDQGLQFLIQYYNGEERAKGNILERFSAQQFPDLHSELNLSSLELGDSALYFCASSVEGSFGGNTIYFGEGSWLTVV.